Following are 10 T cell receptor beta chains from one sample sequenced in a study of blood T cell repertoires in COVID-19. TCRdb keeps only in-frame clones here, not all; method: immunoSEQ multiplex PCR. Of roughly 130,000 clones listed, around nine tenths are singletons. The sequencing input was PBMCs or T cells enriched from blood (not recorded which). The receptor source for this set is a woman between 45 and 65 years old who had recovered from COVID-19.

This chain joins TRBV7-2 and TRBJ1-5, with 8 bases identical to TRBD1. The V segment lost 7 bases and the J segment 7 bases; nucleotides outside the gene matches: 9. Germline CDR1 reads SGHTA; CDR2 reads FQGNSA. This CDR3 has 14 amino acids. CDR3 residues: CASTQTGVGQPQHF. The CDR3 nucleotides are TGTGCCAGCACCCAGACAGGGGTAGGCCAGCCCCAGCATTTT.

The gene calls are TRBV6-1 and TRBJ2-7, with 8 bases matching TRBD1. The CDR3 extends over 15 amino acids. V gave up 2 bases and J gave up 0 bases; unmatched junction bases: 3. Germline V CDR1 and CDR2: MNHNS, SASEGT. The CDR3 here is CASSERQGTSYEQYF. As DNA, the CDR3 is TGTGCCAGCAGTGAAAGACAGGGGACCTCCTACGAGCAGTACTTC.

Regarding this clone: At one end, the junction sequence differs from germline, possibly due to a read error. V usage is TRBV7-7 and J usage is TRBJ2-1, with 9 bases that match TRBD1. Germline V CDR1 and CDR2: SSHAT, FNYEAQ (reference sequence). The CDR3 length is 15 residues. The CDR3 loop is CASSPRQGDYNEQFF. In nucleotides, the CDR3 is TGTGCTAGCAGCCCCAGACAGGGGGATTACAATGAGCAGTTCTTC.

A few counts support this clone. J is TRBJ1-5 and V is TRBV7-9; 7 bases match TRBD1. CDR1 and CDR2 (germline): SEHNR, FQNEAQ (reference sequence). V was clipped by 1 base and J by 2 bases; unmatched bases: 2. CDR3 length equals 15 residues. DNA for the CDR3: TGTGCCAGCAGCTTAGGTACAGGGGGCAATCAGCCCCAGCATTTT. It specifies CASSLGTGGNQPQHF. Full variable domain (outside the CDR3, taken from reference TRBV7-9 and TRBJ1-5): DTGVSQNPRHKITKRGQNVTFRCDPISEHNRLYWYRQTLGQGPEFLTYFQNEAQLEKSRLLSDRFSAERPKGSFSTLEIQRTEQGDSAMYLCASSLGTGGNQPQHFGDGTRLSIL.

This clone was counted a single time. V is TRBV2 and J is TRBJ2-1; TRBD2 matches at 8 bases. The CDR3 extends over 15 amino acids. Germline V gives CDR1 SNHLY, CDR2 FYNNEI. Losses at the gene ends were 2 bases for V and 3 bases for J; bases not matched to a gene: 3. The DNA for the CDR3 is TGTGCCAGCAGTGAACGGAGCGGGGGCTACAATGAGCAGTTCTTC. This translates into CASSERSGGYNEQFF.

This clone was observed a single time. The chain combines TRBV29-1 with TRBJ2-2, with D possibly TRBD1 on 5 matching bases. The V gene lost 6 bases and the J gene lost 2 bases, with 10 bases spanning the gap. There are 13 residues in the CDR3. CDR1 and CDR2 (germline): SQVTM, ANQGSEA. The CDR3 loop reads CSVTQGNTGELFF. The CDR3 bases are TGCAGCGTGACCCAGGGAAACACCGGGGAGCTGTTTTTT.

This chain's CDR3 is CASSPEEGRSSYEQYF. Written as DNA, the CDR3 is TGCGCCAGCAGCCCGGAGGAGGGGAGAAGCTCCTACGAGCAGTACTTC. The chain has TRBV4-3 and TRBJ2-7; tentative D call: TRBD2 (6 bases). Trimming took off 4 bases at V and 0 bases at J, with 16 bases between the two ends. Germline V CDR1 and CDR2: LGHNA, YSLEER. This CDR3 has 16 amino acids.

The chain has TRBV19 and TRBJ2-5, with 7 nucleotides matching TRBD1. This CDR3 is 12 amino acids long. Trimming at V came to 8 bases and at J to 5 bases, leaving 5 bases not matched to a gene. Germline loops: CDR1 LNHDA, CDR2 SQIVND (reference sequence). DNA of the CDR3: TGTGCCAGTCGGACAGGTGGCGAGACCCAGTACTTC. It codes for CASRTGGETQYF.

This clone was seen only once. The CDR3 bases are TGCGCCAGCAGCTTGGGCGTGGGCAGGGGAACCTACGAGCAGTACTTC. Protein: CASSLGVGRGTYEQYF. This chain links TRBV5-1 with TRBJ2-7; possibly TRBD1 for D (6 bases). With 0 bases removed from V and 2 bases from J, the gap between germline ends came to 15 bases. CDR1 and CDR2 (germline): SGHRS, YFSETQ. The CDR3 extends over 16 amino acids.

This clone came up once. The gene calls are TRBV6-2 or TRBV6-3 and TRBJ2-3, with TRBD2 matching over 9 bases. This CDR3 is built from 19 residues. Trimming at V came to 2 bases and at J to 0 bases, leaving 12 bases not matched to a gene. CDR1 is MNHEY and CDR2 is SVGEGT in the germline V gene. The CDR3 region is CASSYPSGGLLSSTDTQYF. CDR3 bases: TGTGCCAGCAGTTACCCCAGCGGGGGGTTACTATCTAGCACAGATACGCAGTATTTT.